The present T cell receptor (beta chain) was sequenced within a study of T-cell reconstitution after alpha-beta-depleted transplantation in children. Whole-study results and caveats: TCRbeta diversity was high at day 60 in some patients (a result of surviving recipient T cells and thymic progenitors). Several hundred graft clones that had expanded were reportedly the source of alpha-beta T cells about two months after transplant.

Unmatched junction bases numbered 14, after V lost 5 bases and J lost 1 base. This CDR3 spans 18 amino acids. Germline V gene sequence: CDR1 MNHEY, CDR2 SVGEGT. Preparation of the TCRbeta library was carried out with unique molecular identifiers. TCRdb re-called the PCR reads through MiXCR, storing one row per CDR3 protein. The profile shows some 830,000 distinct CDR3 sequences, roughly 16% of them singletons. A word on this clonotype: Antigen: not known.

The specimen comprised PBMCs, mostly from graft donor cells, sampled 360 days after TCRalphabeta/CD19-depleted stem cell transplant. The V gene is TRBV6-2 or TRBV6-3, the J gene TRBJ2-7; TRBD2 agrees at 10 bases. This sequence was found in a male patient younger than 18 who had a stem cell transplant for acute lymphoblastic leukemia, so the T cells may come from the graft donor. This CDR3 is CASSPLGAGGPLSYEQYF. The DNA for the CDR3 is TGTGCCAGCAGTCCCCTAGGAGCGGGAGGGCCCCTTTCCTACGAGCAGTACTTC.